Detailed here is one T cell receptor (beta chain). The sample belongs to a study of blood T cell repertoires in COVID-19. The germline gives CDR1 MNHEY, CDR2 SMNVEV (reference sequence). The V and J ends lost 6 bases and 2 bases, in that order; junction bases with no gene match: 3. The CDR3 extends over 15 amino acids. Clones were read by immunoSEQ multiplex PCR, and TCRdb kept only the in-frame ones, dropping some. The table shows over 200,000 clones, with 80% to 90% occurring only once. The sample comprised PBMCs or T cells enriched from blood (not recorded which). The chain carries TRBV27 and TRBJ2-7; 14 bases are shared with TRBD2. The TCR was taken from a woman between 25 and 40 years old who had been exposed to COVID-19. CDR3 sequence: CASSEGLAGAYEQYF. In nucleotides, the CDR3 is TGTGCCAGCAGCGAGGGACTAGCGGGAGCCTACGAGCAGTACTTC.